The 24 T cell receptor beta chains in this list originate from one sample, sequenced in a study of T cells in Graves' hyperthyroidism and ophthalmopathy. Amplified TCR beta CDR3 regions came from RNA transcripts. RT-PCR in the first round (using the HTBI primer set) targeted the TCR CDR3. TCRdb passed the multiplex PCR reads through MiXCR, listing each CDR3 protein once. The sample comprises fewer than 350,000 distinct CDR3 sequences, roughly 18% of which are singletons, and 45% to 50% rests with the top ten. The sequenced sample consisted of blood. The receptor source for this set is a woman between 50 and 59 years old with Graves' hyperthyroidism.

The chain is built from TRBV5-4 and TRBJ1-6; D is unresolved. Germline loops: CDR1 SGHNT, CDR2 YYREEE (reference sequence). V lost 3 bases to trimming and J lost 8 bases, with 6 bases between them. The CDR3 consists of 12 residues. The CDR3 region has the DNA TGTGCCAGCAGCTCCACCGATTCACCCCTCCACTTT. As protein: CASSSTDSPLHF.

This clonotype appeared many times. The chain uses TRBV5-1 and TRBJ1-1, with a tentative D call TRBD1 (6 bases). This CDR3 is 13 amino acids long. Trimming took 0 bases from V and 4 from J, leaving 7 bases between them. CDR1 is SGHRS, CDR2 YFSETQ, per germline. The CDR3 here is CASSLEGGTEAFF. CDR3 DNA sequence: TGCGCCAGCAGCTTGGAAGGGGGCACTGAAGCTTTCTTT.

The chain employs TRBV29-1 and TRBJ1-2; D unclear. There are 9 residues in the CDR3. Trimming cost V 4 bases and J 8 bases, with 5 bases left between them. CDR1 is SQVTM and CDR2 is ANQGSEA in the germline V gene. The CDR3 nucleotides are TGCAGCGTTGGAGGGGGCTACACCTTC. As protein: CSVGGGYTF. Based on the CDR3 plus reference TRBV29-1 and TRBJ1-2, the full variable domain is SAVISQKPSRDICQRGTSLTIQCQVDSQVTMMFWYRQQPGQSLTLIATANQGSEATYESGFVIDKFPISRPNLTFSTLTVSNMSPEDSSIYLCSVGGGYTFGSGTRLTVV.

This clonotype occurred a few times. V is TRBV12-3 or TRBV12-4 and J is TRBJ1-2; the match to TRBD1 covers 7 bases. This CDR3 has 13 residues. The V segment lost 6 bases and the J segment 5 bases; nucleotides outside the gene matches: 6. The CDR3 bases are TGTGCCAGCAGAAAAACAGGGGATTATGGCTACACCTTC. Its translation: CASRKTGDYGYTF.

The CDR3 here is CSATPLDTQYF. The CDR3 DNA is TGCAGTGCTACACCCTTAGATACGCAGTATTTT. The chain links TRBV20-1 to TRBJ2-3; D not certain. The CDR3 covers 11 residues. Germline assignment: CDR1 DFQATT and CDR2 SNEGSKA (reference sequence). Trimming took off 4 bases at V and 5 bases at J, with 7 bases between the two ends.

There are a few counts of this clonotype. The rearrangement links TRBV4-1 to TRBJ2-7, with 12 positions matching TRBD2. V shed 3 bases, J shed 3 bases, and the junction held 15 bases outside the gene matches. Germline CDR1 MGHRA, CDR2 YSYEKL. The CDR3 runs 19 residues. The CDR3 DNA reads as TGCGCCAGCAGCCAGGCGACTAGCGGGAGTACGGTTGAAGACTACGAGCAGTACTTC. This encodes CASSQATSGSTVEDYEQYF.

This clonotype was counted a few times. The V call is TRBV10-2, the J call TRBJ2-1, with TRBD2 matching over 7 bases. This CDR3 has 14 residues. Trimming took 2 bases from V and 8 from J; bases not matched to a gene: 6. The germline gives CDR1 WSHSY, CDR2 SAAADI. CDR3 coding DNA: TGCGCCAGCAGTGAGGCGGGAGCGGGGTATGAGCAGTTCTTC. Its translation is CASSEAGAGYEQFF.

As for this clonotype: It may be a read error: a sequence one base away is much more abundant. The chain carries TRBV5-1 and TRBJ2-2; D gene ambiguous. Trimming took 0 bases from V and 4 from J, leaving 16 bases between them. The CDR3 spans 17 residues. From germline, CDR1 is SGHRS and CDR2 YFSETQ. The CDR3 protein is CASSLGRYPSSTGELFF. CDR3 DNA sequence: TGCGCCAGCAGCTTGGGACGTTACCCCTCGAGCACCGGGGAGCTGTTTTTT.

This clonotype was picked up many times. The chain employs TRBV4-2 and TRBJ1-1; D unresolved. Trimming took off 3 bases at V and 1 base at J, with 9 bases between the two ends. This CDR3 is 14 amino acids long. The germline V gene has CDR1 LGHNA and CDR2 YNFKEQ. CDR3 sequence (DNA): TGTGCCAGCAGCCAGCAAGACGGGAACACTGAAGCTTTCTTT. It translates to CASSQQDGNTEAFF.

This clonotype has a handful of counts. The chain couples TRBV15 to TRBJ1-5, with a possible D match to TRBD1 (6 bases). This CDR3 is 16 amino acids long. Germline CDR1 LNHNV, CDR2 YYDKDF (reference sequence). Trimming took off 8 bases at V and 0 bases at J, with 17 bases between the two ends. The CDR3 DNA follows: TGTGCCACCCAAGACAGGAGGGCCTATAGCAATCAGCCCCAGCATTTT. Encoded protein: CATQDRRAYSNQPQHF.

The genes are TRBV5-1 and TRBJ2-2, with D maybe TRBD2 (6 bases). Germline V gene sequence: CDR1 SGHRS, CDR2 YFSETQ. CDR3 length: 15 amino acids. Trimming shortened V by 4 bases and J by 2 bases, and 12 bases separated the two germline ends. As DNA, the CDR3 is TGCGCCAGCAGCCACGGGACTCTAAACACCGGGGAGCTGTTTTTT. This gives the protein CASSHGTLNTGELFF.

CDR3 nucleotide sequence: TGTGCCAGCAGTGCGACAGGGAGCTCCTATAATTCACCCCTCCACTTT. This codes for CASSATGSSYNSPLHF. The chain combines TRBV6-2 or TRBV6-3 with TRBJ1-6; 7 positions agree with TRBD1. This CDR3 region has 16 residues. Germline lookup yields CDR1 MNHEY and CDR2 SVGEGT. With V trimmed by 5 bases and J by 0 bases, 4 bases remained unmatched.

V gene TRBV5-1 combines with J gene TRBJ2-2; tentative D call: TRBD2 (6 bases). The V end was cut by 5 bases, the J end by 5 bases, with 19 bases between. The CDR3 is 16 residues long. Germline CDR1 is SGHRS and CDR2 is YFSETQ. The CDR3 reads CASSPRGKPETGELFF. The CDR3 nucleotides are TGCGCCAGCAGTCCCCGGGGGAAACCAGAGACCGGGGAGCTGTTTTTT.

The table lists this clonotype with a count of one. J is TRBJ1-2 and V is TRBV6-1, with 7 bases matching TRBD1. The CDR3 totals 15 residues. CDR1 is MNHNS and CDR2 is SASEGT in the germline V gene. Trimming cost V 0 bases and J 8 bases; bases outside gene matches: 9. The CDR3 DNA reads as TGTGCCAGCAGTGAAGCCCGTGACAGGGTCGACGGCTACACCTTC. This encodes CASSEARDRVDGYTF.

This clonotype was seen ten or more times. The genes are TRBV12-3 or TRBV12-4 and TRBJ1-1; D is uncertain. The CDR3 is 14 residues long. The V gene lost 3 bases and the J gene lost 0 bases, with 8 bases spanning the gap. CDR3 nucleotides: TGTGCCAGCAGTTTTTCGGGGTTGAACACTGAAGCTTTCTTT. This gives the protein CASSFSGLNTEAFF.

This clonotype was observed many times. V gene TRBV11-2 combines with J gene TRBJ2-1, with 9 positions matching TRBD2. Germline V gives CDR1 SGHAT, CDR2 FQNNGV. V shed 5 bases, J shed 6 bases, and the junction held 8 bases outside the gene matches. This CDR3 is built from 15 residues. The CDR3 spells CASSKGTSLINEQFF. The CDR3 nucleotides are TGTGCCAGCAGCAAAGGGACTAGCTTGATCAATGAGCAGTTCTTC.

This clonotype was recorded at least ten times. This chain connects TRBV10-3 to TRBJ2-3; TRBD2 agrees at 7 bases. Unmatched junction bases numbered 14, after V lost 8 bases and J lost 6 bases. CDR3 size: 15 residues. Per germline, CDR1 ENHRY and CDR2 SYGVKD. The CDR3 sequence: CAIWGSGGQPDTQYF. As DNA, the CDR3 is TGTGCCATCTGGGGGTCGGGAGGCCAGCCGGATACGCAGTATTTT.

V is TRBV24-1 and J is TRBJ2-1; weak D call: TRBD2 (6 bases). The ends were cut back, 4 bases at V and 5 bases at J, with 14 bases in the middle. The CDR3 extends over 15 amino acids. Germline V gene sequence: CDR1 KGHDR, CDR2 SFDVKD. CDR3 protein: CATSDPSGLNNEQFF. The CDR3 DNA sequence: TGTGCCACCAGTGACCCGAGCGGGCTCAACAATGAGCAGTTCTTC.

The chain uses TRBV12-3 or TRBV12-4 and TRBJ2-3; TRBD2 matches at 8 bases. The junction had 4 bases not matched to a gene; V was cut back by 5 bases and J by 0 bases. The CDR3 loop spans 15 amino acids. CDR3 region: CASSPVAGSTDTQYF. CDR3 coding DNA: TGTGCCAGCAGTCCGGTAGCGGGAAGCACAGATACGCAGTATTTT.

The rearrangement uses TRBV9 and TRBJ2-1; possible D gene TRBD2, 6 bases. CDR3 size: 17 residues. Germline V lookup: CDR1 SGDLS, CDR2 YYNGEE. Deletions cut 0 bases from V and 2 bases from J, with 15 bases between. CDR3 region: CASSVELAGSTYNEQFF. DNA of the CDR3: TGTGCCAGCAGCGTAGAATTGGCGGGATCCACCTACAATGAGCAGTTCTTC.

This clonotype was counted a few times. This chain connects TRBV12-3 or TRBV12-4 to TRBJ2-2; D is undetermined. V was cut by 8 bases and J by 7 bases, with 14 bases left in between. This CDR3 spans 13 amino acids. CDR3 nucleotides: TGTGCCAGCGGCTCAAATCGAGGCGGGGAGCTGTTTTTT. This sequence encodes CASGSNRGGELFF.

This clonotype was seen ten or more times. The chain joins TRBV5-1 to TRBJ2-7; D is possibly TRBD2 (5 bases). This CDR3 has 16 amino acids. Germline V gene sequence: CDR1 SGHRS, CDR2 YFSETQ. The V end was cut by 0 bases, the J end by 2 bases, with 15 bases between. The CDR3 DNA sequence: TGCGCCAGCAGCTTGGGTCGAGAGAGGGTGACCTACGAGCAGTACTTC. Its protein product is CASSLGRERVTYEQYF. Full variable domain (missing parts from reference TRBV5-1 and TRBJ2-7): KAGVTQTPRYLIKTRGQQVTLSCSPISGHRSVSWYQQTPGQGLQFLFEYFSETQRNKGNFPGRFSGRQFSNSRSEMNVSTLELGDSALYLCASSLGRERVTYEQYFGPGTRLTVT.

CDR3 in amino acids: CASSKGSENTEAFF. The DNA of the CDR3 is TGTGCCAGTAGTAAGGGATCCGAGAACACTGAAGCTTTCTTT. This sequence joins TRBV19 and TRBJ1-1, with D uncertain. Germline CDR1 is LNHDA and CDR2 is SQIVND (reference sequence). The CDR3 is made up of 14 amino acids. The germline V and J ends were trimmed by 4 bases and 1 base, with 10 bases remaining between them.

The chain has TRBV29-1 and TRBJ2-1; TRBD2 matches 11 bases. CDR3 length: 14 amino acids. Trimming took 6 bases from V and 9 from J; bases not matched to a gene: 10. Germline loops: CDR1 SQVTM, CDR2 ANQGSEA. The CDR3: CSVARVAGGGEQFF. CDR3 DNA: TGCAGCGTCGCAAGGGTAGCGGGGGGGGGTGAGCAGTTCTTC.